This TCR beta chain was documented in a study of T cells after yellow fever vaccination. V was cut by 5 bases and J by 2 bases, with 15 bases left in between. CDR3 length equals 15 residues. Looked up from germline, CDR1 is SGHTA and CDR2 is FQGNSA. Study conclusions and caveats: FACS-sorted repertoires might harbor abundant contaminating clonotypes from the bulk population.

TCR cDNA, made by 5'RACE template switching, carried an added universal primer site and UMIs. TCRdb processed the 5' RACE reads anew with MiXCR; each CDR3 protein has one entry. The repertoire holds under 600,000 distinct CDR3 sequences, with 21% as singletons. Points on this clonotype: Its antigen remains unidentified.

This specimen was PBMCs, taken more than 20 days after the first yellow fever vaccination. The genes are TRBV7-2 and TRBJ1-1, with D unresolved. The clonotype originates from a man between 18 and 29 years old who received the YFV17D yellow fever vaccine. CDR3 residues: CASSPLARGNTEAFF. CDR3 bases: TGTGCCAGCAGCCCTCTCGCGCGGGGTAACACTGAAGCTTTCTTT.